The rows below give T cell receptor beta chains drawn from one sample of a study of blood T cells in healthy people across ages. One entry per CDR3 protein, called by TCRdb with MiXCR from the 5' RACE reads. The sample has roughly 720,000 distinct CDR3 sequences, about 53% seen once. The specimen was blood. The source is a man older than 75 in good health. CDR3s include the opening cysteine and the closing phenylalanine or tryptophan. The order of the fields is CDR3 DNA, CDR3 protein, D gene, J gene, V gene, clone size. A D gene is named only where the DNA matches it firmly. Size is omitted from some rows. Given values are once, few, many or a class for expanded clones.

TGTGCCAGCAGCCAAGAGGACAGTTCGACCTACGAGCAGTACTTC | CASSQEDSSTYEQYF | - | TRBJ2-7 | TRBV4-2 | few
TGCAGTGCTGATCCCGCTCCGAGCGGGAGAAATATCGGTACGCAGTATTTT | CSADPAPSGRNIGTQYF | TRBD2 | TRBJ2-3 | TRBV20-1 | many
TGTGCCAGCAGTGATAGGACCACAGATACGCAGTATTTT | CASSDRTTDTQYF | - | TRBJ2-3 | TRBV6-4 | few
TGTGCCAGCAGCCAAGGTGGAGCGCACCAAGAGACCCAGTACTTC | CASSQGGAHQETQYF | - | TRBJ2-5 | TRBV3-1 | -
TGCGCCAGCAGCCCCGGGGACTGGACCGGGGAGCTGTTTTTT | CASSPGDWTGELFF | - | TRBJ2-2 | TRBV5-1 | few
TGCGCCAGCAGCCAACTCCAACTAGCGGGAGACTACAATGAGCAGTTCTTC | CASSQLQLAGDYNEQFF | TRBD2 | TRBJ2-1 | TRBV4-1 | few
TGCAGTGCTAGGGCTAGCGGGGCCTACTCCTACAATGAGCAGTTCTTC | CSARASGAYSYNEQFF | TRBD2 | TRBJ2-1 | TRBV20-1 | few
TGCAGTGCTAGAGCCGTAGGGGCCAGGGAAGCGAACTATGGCTACACCTTC | CSARAVGAREANYGYTF | - | TRBJ1-2 | TRBV20-1 | -
TGTGCCAGCAGCCAAGCCGGGAGCGGCGAGCAGTACTTC | CASSQAGSGEQYF | - | TRBJ2-7 | TRBV3-1 | -
TGTGCCAGCACGATCGGGACAGTCTACGAGCAGTACTTC | CASTIGTVYEQYF | TRBD1 | TRBJ2-7 | TRBV2 | once
TGTGCCAGCAGTTACTCGTATTTTTCGGGGGGCGATGAGACCCAGTACTTC | CASSYSYFSGGDETQYF | - | TRBJ2-5 | TRBV6-5 | -
TGCAGCGTGGGACAGGCCTTAATACCTGAATCTTTCTTT | CSVGQALIPESFF | TRBD1 | TRBJ1-1 | TRBV29-1 | -
TGTGCCAGCAGTTACATGGGGCTAGCGGGAGTCCACAATGAGCAGTTCTTC | CASSYMGLAGVHNEQFF | TRBD2 | TRBJ2-1 | TRBV6-2/TRBV6-3 | -
TGTGCCAGCAGCAAACCTGGAACTAGCGGACACAGGGGGGACTACGAGCAGTACTTC | CASSKPGTSGHRGDYEQYF | - | TRBJ2-7 | TRBV21-1 | -
TGCGCCAGCAGCCAAGTACAAAGGACAGGGCAACTCTCTGGGGCCAACGTCCTGACTTTC | CASSQVQRTGQLSGANVLTF | TRBD1 | TRBJ2-6 | TRBV4-1 | -
TGTGCCAGCAGCCCCCGGCCTGCAAGCTCCTACAATGAGCAGTTCTTC | CASSPRPASSYNEQFF | - | TRBJ2-1 | TRBV4-2 | -
TGTGCCAGCACCCCCCGGGGGGGCTATGGCTACACCTTC | CASTPRGGYGYTF | - | TRBJ1-2 | TRBV12-3/TRBV12-4 | few
TGCAGCGTTGGCCTCTGGGGGGAGCAGTTCTTC | CSVGLWGEQFF | - | TRBJ2-1 | TRBV29-1 | -
TGCGCCAGCAGCATGACAGCAACTAATGAAAAACTGTTTTTT | CASSMTATNEKLFF | - | TRBJ1-4 | TRBV5-1 | -
TGTGCCAGCAGCTTGGTAACGGGAGGCTCGTACAATGAGCAGTTCTTC | CASSLVTGGSYNEQFF | TRBD2 | TRBJ2-1 | TRBV5-5 | -
TGCAGTGCTAGAGATCTCAGGGGCCCTAGCAATCAGCCCCAGCATTTT | CSARDLRGPSNQPQHF | - | TRBJ1-5 | TRBV20-1 | -
TGCAGTGCTAGGGGGGGAGCGGTCTACACCTTC | CSARGGAVYTF | - | TRBJ1-2 | TRBV20-1 | -
TGTGCCTGGGGTTCCGACAAACAAGAGACCCAGTACTTC | CAWGSDKQETQYF | - | TRBJ2-5 | TRBV30 | -
TGTGCCAGCAGTCCTGGACAGGGAGGAGGGCTCTCTGGGGCCAACGTCCTGACTTTC | CASSPGQGGGLSGANVLTF | TRBD1 | TRBJ2-6 | TRBV28 | -
TGTGCCAGCAGCTTTCTTTCTAGCGAGCCGCTCGAGCAGTACTTC | CASSFLSSEPLEQYF | - | TRBJ2-7 | TRBV13 | -
TGTGCCACCAGCAGACCAGCGGGTACCAGGGACACCGGGGAGCTGTTTTTT | CATSRPAGTRDTGELFF | - | TRBJ2-2 | TRBV15 | -
TGTGCCACCAGCAGGGGAGGGACAGACTTTAACAGATACGCGTATTTT | CATSRGGTDFNRYAYF | - | TRBJ2-3 | TRBV15 | -
TGTGCCAGCAGTTTCACTAGCGGGAGGGCCAAATCCTACAATGAGCAGTTCTTC | CASSFTSGRAKSYNEQFF | TRBD2 | TRBJ2-1 | TRBV28 | few
TGCGCCAGCAGCTTTATGGGGGATAATGAAAAACTGTTTTTT | CASSFMGDNEKLFF | - | TRBJ1-4 | TRBV5-1 | -
TGCAGCGCCCCGGGACTAGCGGGTGTTCTCTACAATGAGCAGTACTTC | CSAPGLAGVLYNEQYF | TRBD2 | TRBJ2-7 | TRBV29-1 | -
TGTGCCAGCAGTCGCGGGAGCGGGGGTGGCTCCTACAATGAGCAGTTCTTC | CASSRGSGGGSYNEQFF | TRBD2 | TRBJ2-1 | TRBV11-1 | few
TGTGCCAGCACACCCGGGACTAGCGGGAGACGTAGATACGCGTATTTT | CASTPGTSGRRRYAYF | TRBD2 | TRBJ2-3 | TRBV6-1 | -
TGTGCCAGCAGCAGAGGACGTGGCTACACCTTC | CASSRGRGYTF | - | TRBJ1-2 | TRBV7-9 | -
TGTGCCATCAGTGAGCTGGGATACTACAATGAGCAGTTCTTC | CAISELGYYNEQFF | - | TRBJ2-1 | TRBV10-3 | -
TGTGCCAGCAGCCAAGGGCGGTTAGCGGGATTTCAAGAGCAGTACTTC | CASSQGRLAGFQEQYF | TRBD2 | TRBJ2-5 | TRBV3-1 | few
TGTGCCAGCACGACGACAGGGGGACGTAAGCAGTACTTC | CASTTTGGRKQYF | TRBD1 | TRBJ2-5 | TRBV6-2/TRBV6-3 | -
TGTGCCAGCAGCCCGATGACTAGCGGGGCTAGCACAGATACGCAGTATTTT | CASSPMTSGASTDTQYF | TRBD2 | TRBJ2-3 | TRBV11-1 | -
TGTGCCAGCGCAACTCGGGCGGGAGAAAGTCGGGTTGCGACCCAGTACTTC | CASATRAGESRVATQYF | TRBD2 | TRBJ2-5 | TRBV6-1 | -
TGTGCCAGCACCCTAGCGGGAGTGGGGTCCTACGAGCAGTACTTC | CASTLAGVGSYEQYF | TRBD2 | TRBJ2-7 | TRBV6-5 | -
TGTGCCAGCGCCCCGACAGGGGGCGGCTCCTACGAGCAGTACTTC | CASAPTGGGSYEQYF | TRBD1 | TRBJ2-7 | TRBV6-6 | few
TGTGCCACCAGCAGTGAGCAGGGTATCGCCGAGACCCAGTACTTC | CATSSEQGIAETQYF | - | TRBJ2-5 | TRBV15 | once
TGTGCTAGTGGTCCGGCCCGAGGGGAGAGCTCCTACAATGAGCAGTTCTTC | CASGPARGESSYNEQFF | - | TRBJ2-1 | TRBV12-5 | few
TGCAGTGCTTCCGCAGTGGAACGACGGGTCGATGAGCAGTTCTTC | CSASAVERRVDEQFF | - | TRBJ2-1 | TRBV20-1 | -
TGCGCCAGCAGCGAACGGACAGGGGAGACCTCCTATAATTCACCCCTCCACTTT | CASSERTGETSYNSPLHF | TRBD1 | TRBJ1-6 | TRBV4-1 | few
TGCAGTGCCATTAGGAGCGGGAGTGCAGATACGCAGTATTTT | CSAIRSGSADTQYF | TRBD2 | TRBJ2-3 | TRBV20-1 | -
TGCAGCGCTGGTCGCCAAGAGACCCAGTACTTC | CSAGRQETQYF | - | TRBJ2-5 | TRBV29-1 | -
TGCGCCAGCAGCTTGGGGGGTGGGCGCAAAAACATTCAGTACTTC | CASSLGGGRKNIQYF | - | TRBJ2-4 | TRBV5-1 | -
TGTGCCACCTCACACGGTTCCTACAATGAGCAGTTCTTC | CATSHGSYNEQFF | - | TRBJ2-1 | TRBV24-1 | many
TGTGCCAGCCTGCTGAACACTGAAGCTTTCTTT | CASLLNTEAFF | - | TRBJ1-1 | TRBV12-3/TRBV12-4 | -
TGTGCCATCAGTGAGTCGCGGCGGGAGGGAAGCTACGAGCAGTACTTC | CAISESRREGSYEQYF | TRBD2 | TRBJ2-7 | TRBV10-3 | -
TGCAGCGTGAGAGGGGCGGAAGAGACCCAGTACTTC | CSVRGAEETQYF | - | TRBJ2-5 | TRBV29-1 | many
TGTGCTAGTGGTTTGTATACTAGCGGCTTTAATGAGCAGTTCTTC | CASGLYTSGFNEQFF | TRBD2 | TRBJ2-1 | TRBV12-5 | -
TGCGCCAGCAGCCGTGGACTACTACAAGGGGAGCAGTTCTTC | CASSRGLLQGEQFF | - | TRBJ2-1 | TRBV5-1 | -
TGTGCCAGCAGTTTCATCTTTTCGACAGCAAAACTCCTCAACTATGGCTACACCTTC | CASSFIFSTAKLLNYGYTF | - | TRBJ1-2 | TRBV12-3/TRBV12-4 | -
TGTGCCAGCAGTCTACGATTCGGACGGAATGAGCAGTTCTTC | CASSLRFGRNEQFF | - | TRBJ2-1 | TRBV2 | -